This TCR beta chain derives from a study of response to subunit inactivated influenza vaccine. As for this clonotype: Antigen unknown.

TCRdb itself ran the RT-PCR reads through MiXCR, one entry per CDR3 protein. The table lists more than 700,000 distinct CDR3 sequences, 21% of them singletons. General study points: Authors suggested each seasonal influenza vaccination recruits few new T cells.

In germline, CDR1 is MNHNS, CDR2 SASEGT. Losses at the gene ends were 7 bases for V and 5 bases for J; bases not matched to a gene: 17. The CDR3 totals 17 residues. The chain links TRBV6-1 to TRBJ1-5; 7 positions match TRBD1. The sequence derives from a man aged 50 to 60 who received an inactivated influenza vaccine. The sequencing used PBMCs from blood, collected 5 days after vaccination. Here the CDR3 reads CASKPTGSTLWDQPQHF. The CDR3 DNA reads as TGTGCCAGCAAACCGACAGGGTCTACCCTGTGGGATCAGCCCCAGCATTTT.